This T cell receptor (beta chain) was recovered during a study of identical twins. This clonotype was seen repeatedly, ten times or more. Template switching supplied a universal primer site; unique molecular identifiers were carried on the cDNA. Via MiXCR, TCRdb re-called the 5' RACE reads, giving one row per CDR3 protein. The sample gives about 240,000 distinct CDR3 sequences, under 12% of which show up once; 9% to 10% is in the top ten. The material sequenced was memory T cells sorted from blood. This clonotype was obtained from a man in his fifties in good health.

The CDR3 is CASSLRTAENTGELFF. The CDR3 DNA sequence: TGCGCCAGCAGCCTCCGGACTGCTGAGAACACCGGGGAGCTGTTTTTT. The chain employs TRBV4-1 and TRBJ2-2; TRBD2 is a possible D gene (5 bases). The CDR3 consists of 16 residues. Trimming removed 4 bases at V and 1 base at J, with 13 bases between. Germline V lookup: CDR1 MGHRA, CDR2 YSYEKL.